This T cell receptor (beta chain) was recorded in a study of blood T cell repertoires in COVID-19. Study context: Acute-phase and convalescent COVID-19 samples originated in the United States, Italy and Spain. PBMCs, B-cell-depleted T cells, or T cells provided the cDNA or gDNA that made up the material.

Authors' processing steps: It was from reference gene primer amplification that nucleated cell counts were estimated. TCRdb's table, derived via immunoSEQ multiplex PCR, lists solely in-frame clones and lacks some. The DNA gave D and trimming, while V, J and clone size come from that table. Of tens of thousands of clones listed, approximately 88% were seen once; the top ten hold around 6.3%. In this sample, this clone turned up once. The sample consisted of peripheral blood. The origin of this receptor is a woman in her forties or fifties with acute or convalescent COVID-19.

CDR3 loop: CASSLDGTVSYEQYF. CDR3 DNA sequence: TGCGCCAGCAGCTTGGATGGGACAGTTTCCTACGAGCAGTACTTC. The chain has TRBV5-1 and TRBJ2-7, with 7 bases aligning to TRBD1. The CDR3 consists of 15 residues. Germline V lookup: CDR1 SGHRS, CDR2 YFSETQ. V lost 0 bases and J lost 1; bases outside the gene matches: 4.